This T cell receptor beta chain came from a study of cytomegalovirus exposure and HLA in healthy donors. Whole-study findings and limits: In a later analysis, parvovirus B19, influenza, CMV and Epstein-Barr virus appeared linked to several top co-occurrence clusters. It was likely that a cluster of highly shared sequence variants was a sequencing artifact. Sequencing depth across donors, presence/absence analyses assumed, was roughly uniform.

Regarding this clone: Antigen: not known. The identical CDR3 is also encoded by other nucleotide sequences in the sample.

CDR3 length equals 12 residues. The V and J ends lost 3 bases and 4 bases respectively, with 8 bases between them. The germline V gene has CDR1 SGHDT and CDR2 YYEEEE. 60 Vbeta and 13 Jbeta primers were used in PCR. TCRdb keeps only in-frame clones here, not all; method: immunoSEQ multiplex PCR. This sample carries 84,000 or so clones, around four fifths of them seen once, and the ten largest clones take about 1.9%. This chain uses TRBV5-6 with TRBJ2-7, with D possibly being TRBD2 (5 bases). This sequence was found in a boy aged 5 to 17 in good health and CMV-seronegative. The sample taken for sequencing was PBMCs. The CDR3: CASSSRGYEQYF. For the CDR3, the DNA is TGTGCCAGCAGCTCACGGGGATACGAGCAGTACTTC.